This entry lists 5 T cell receptor beta chains sequenced from one sample in a study of cytomegalovirus exposure and HLA in healthy donors. TCRdb's copy holds only in-frame clones and misses some; the assay was immunoSEQ multiplex PCR. There are 110,000 to 150,000 clones in the sample; approximately 93% occur only once, and under 0.8% lies in the top ten. Specimen: PBMCs. The receptors were sampled from a man between 18 and 35 years old in good health and CMV-seronegative.

The rearrangement links TRBV11-2 to TRBJ1-1; 7 bases are a match to TRBD1. Germline values: CDR1 SGHAT, CDR2 FQNNGV. V lost 3 bases, J lost 3 bases, and 4 bases stayed unmatched. This CDR3 is built from 14 residues. The CDR3, as DNA: TGTGCCAGCAGCTTTCAGGGGGAGGACACTGAAGCTTTCTTT. This sequence encodes CASSFQGEDTEAFF.

The chain recombines TRBV19 with TRBJ1-4, with unresolved D. The CDR3 has 14 amino acids. CDR1 and CDR2 (germline): LNHDA, SQIVND (reference sequence). With 5 bases removed from V and 0 bases from J, the gap between germline ends came to 7 bases. CDR3 DNA: TGTGCCAGTAGTTTTCTTCCAACTAATGAAAAACTGTTTTTT. Amino acids: CASSFLPTNEKLFF.

The sample holds one count of this clone. This chain uses TRBV13 with TRBJ1-2, with D maybe TRBD1 (5 bases). The CDR3 length is 18 residues. V was shortened by 5 bases and J by 1 base, with 23 bases between the two germline ends. Germline CDR1 reads PRHDT; CDR2 reads FYEKMQ (reference sequence). CDR3 sequence: CASSAGLGGGAFNYGYTF. CDR3 nucleotides: TGTGCCAGCAGCGCGGGTTTGGGTGGCGGGGCCTTTAACTATGGCTACACCTTC.

This clone was observed a few times. The genes are TRBV6-1 and TRBJ1-2; a possible D gene is TRBD1 (6 bases). The V gene's germline CDR1 is MNHNS and CDR2 SASEGT. The CDR3 totals 17 residues. The ends were cut back, 1 base at V and 3 bases at J, with 18 bases in the middle. The CDR3 sequence is CASSEEEDSLLYYGYTF. CDR3 DNA sequence: TGTGCCAGCAGTGAAGAGGAGGACAGCCTGCTTTACTATGGCTACACCTTC.

This chain connects TRBV11-3 to TRBJ2-2, with D tentatively TRBD2 (5 bases). Per germline, CDR1 SGHNT and CDR2 YENEEA. With 1 base removed from V and 4 bases from J, the gap between germline ends came to 7 bases. CDR3 size: 14 residues. In DNA, the CDR3 is TGTGCCAGCAGCTTAGTACGGGGCACCGGGGAGCTGTTTTTT. It encodes CASSLVRGTGELFF.